The clone carrying this T cell receptor (beta chain) was detected only a few times. Its specificity is unknown. Each CDR3 protein is one row after TCRdb ran MiXCR on the reads. The sample holds about 450,000 distinct CDR3 sequences, around 32% seen once. CDR1 KGHDR and CDR2 SFDVKD come from the germline V gene. V trimming: 5 bases; J trimming: 5 bases; junction bases outside the gene matches: 3. The CDR3 runs 13 residues. The sample originates from a study of T cell repertoires in cytomegalovirus infection. Study in general: Both CMV infection and a matching HLA type were indicated by public TCR beta signatures. Study-wide results and caveats: Summed frequency of public TCR beta families distinguished CMV carriers with the relevant HLA. HLA-C-restricted CMV clonotypes gave the most frequent clonotype in two of eight donors.

V usage is TRBV24-1 and J usage is TRBJ2-7, with 9 nucleotides matching TRBD1. Material for sequencing was PBMCs. The source of this sequence is a human donor in good health (CMV status not recorded). Some clones in this sample may be carry-over from other donors' samples. For the CDR3, the DNA is TGTGCCACCAGTGGGGACAGGGACCACGAGCAGTACTTC. Protein: CATSGDRDHEQYF.